What follows are 5 T cell receptor beta chains derived from one specimen sequenced in a study of blood T cell repertoires in COVID-19. Profiling relied on immunoSEQ multiplex PCR, and the TCRdb table lists in-frame clones only, not all of them. The repertoire has roughly 190,000 clones, about four fifths of them found once; the top ten carry 11%. What was sequenced was peripheral blood. These receptor sequences come from a woman aged 40 to 50 with COVID-19, enrolled during active disease.

CDR3 coding DNA: TGTGCCAGCAGTTGGCAGGAGAACACTGAAGCTTTCTTT. Translated: CASSWQENTEAFF. V and J are TRBV12-3 or TRBV12-4 and TRBJ1-1; D not certain. Trimming pared 4 bases from V and 1 base from J, leaving 7 bases between. The CDR3 has 13 residues.

The chain carries TRBV6-2 or TRBV6-3 and TRBJ2-2; tentative D call: TRBD2 (6 bases). Trimming took off 0 bases at V and 1 base at J, with 12 bases between the two ends. CDR1 is MNHEY and CDR2 is SVGEGT in the germline V gene. The CDR3 runs to 17 residues. CDR3 loop: CASSYSFPGENTGELFF. DNA of the CDR3: TGTGCCAGCAGTTACTCATTCCCGGGAGAGAACACCGGGGAGCTGTTTTTT.

This chain's CDR3 is CASSLWGLAVAKNIQYF. CDR3 in DNA: TGTGCCAGCAGTTTATGGGGACTAGCGGTAGCCAAAAACATTCAGTACTTC. The chain recombines TRBV28 with TRBJ2-4; 11 bases map to TRBD2. V shed 0 bases, J shed 0 bases, and the junction held 1 base outside the gene matches. Germline CDR1 MDHEN, CDR2 SYDVKM. This CDR3 is built from 17 residues.

Only one count was recorded for this clone. The chain employs TRBV27 and TRBJ1-5, with 8 bases aligning to TRBD1. Per the germline V gene, CDR1 is MNHEY and CDR2 is SMNVEV (reference sequence). The trim removed 2 bases at V and 4 bases at J, leaving 4 bases unmatched. The CDR3 runs 15 residues. CDR3 in DNA: TGTGCCAGCAGTTTACAGGGGGCCCTGAATCAGCCCCAGCATTTT. Translation gives CASSLQGALNQPQHF.

A few counts support this clone. This sequence joins TRBV6-6 and TRBJ2-1; 9 bases fit TRBD2. The CDR3 sequence is 17 residues long. The germline gives CDR1 MNHNY, CDR2 SVGAGI (reference sequence). V gave up 5 bases and J gave up 8 bases; unmatched junction bases: 16. The CDR3 DNA is TGTGCCAGCAGTCCACCCGGGACTAGCAATCTAGGCGATGAGCAGTTCTTC. Translated, it gives CASSPPGTSNLGDEQFF.